Below, one TCR beta chain is given with its context. This sample is part of a study of shared clonotypes between healthy human individuals. Cells designated naive CD8 were CD45RO-negative and were positively selected for CCR7, with terminally differentiated effector memory CD45RA+ cells excluded. Healthy HIV-negative adults with no recent acute infections or vaccinations were recruited as donors. Method: immunoSEQ multiplex PCR; TCRdb's copy keeps in-frame clones and lacks some. Of fewer than 700,000 clones listed, approximately 95% are singletons. V lost 0 bases to trimming and J lost 4 bases, with 17 bases between them. This CDR3 has 17 residues.

Sequencing input: naive CD8+ T cells sorted from blood. The chain uses TRBV6-7 and TRBJ2-3; weak D call: TRBD2 (7 bases). TRBV6-7 is designated an ORF whose function remains uncertain. The sequence was obtained from a woman in her twenties or thirties in good health. The CDR3 DNA reads TGTGCCAGCAGTTACTCCAATGTGGGGGGGCAACCAGATACGCAGTATTTT. Its protein is CASSYSNVGGQPDTQYF.